The 6 T cell receptor beta chains in this list originate from one sample, sequenced in a study of cytotoxic CD8 clonotypes in ibrutinib-treated CLL. Sequencing used immunoSEQ multiplex PCR; TCRdb keeps in-frame clones, though not all of them. The sample has some 35,000 clones; around 63% are singletons. Here the sequenced sample was PBMCs, taken before ibrutinib treatment. Receptor source: a human donor with chronic lymphocytic leukemia.

The CDR3 region has the DNA TGCAGTGCTACCGTCCCCTATGGCTACACCTTC. Translated, it gives CSATVPYGYTF. This chain joins TRBV20-1 and TRBJ1-2; D gene ambiguous. This CDR3 spans 11 amino acids. V was trimmed by 4 bases and J by 4 bases, leaving 7 bases between them. In germline, CDR1 is DFQATT, CDR2 SNEGSKA (reference sequence).

For the CDR3, the DNA is TGTGCCAGCAGCCCGAGGACAGGCTCGAGTTCCACTGAAGCTTTCTTT. This translates into CASSPRTGSSSTEAFF. The chain is built from TRBV9 and TRBJ1-1; 7 nucleotides match TRBD1. Germline V gives CDR1 SGDLS, CDR2 YYNGEE. The CDR3 is 16 residues long. After removal of 4 bases from V and 4 bases from J, the junction contained 13 bases not matched to a gene.

In this sample, this clone turned up once. This rearrangement joins TRBV28 to TRBJ2-7; D might be TRBD2 (5 bases). The V gene lost 6 bases and the J gene lost 4 bases, with 10 bases spanning the gap. The germline V gene encodes CDR1 MDHEN and CDR2 SYDVKM. The CDR3 totals 12 residues. Here the CDR3 DNA reads TGTGCCAGCAGAGTCGGCGGGTACGAGCAGTACTTC. Translation: CASRVGGYEQYF.

The chain joins TRBV28 to TRBJ1-2; no reliable D call. Germline CDR1 MDHEN, CDR2 SYDVKM. The V gene lost 3 bases and the J gene lost 2 bases, with 1 base spanning the gap. The CDR3 sequence is 11 residues long. The CDR3 bases are TGTGCCAGCAGTTTGAACTATGGCTACACCTTC. Encoded protein: CASSLNYGYTF.

This sequence joins TRBV7-9 and TRBJ1-1; D possibly corresponds to TRBD1 (6 bases). Germline CDR1 is SEHNR and CDR2 is FQNEAQ (reference sequence). CDR3 length: 15 residues. V shed 2 bases and J shed 10 bases, with 20 bases lying between them. This CDR3 reads CASSLPSTGPAGAFF. CDR3 DNA sequence: TGTGCCAGCAGCTTACCCTCAACAGGGCCGGCTGGAGCTTTCTTT.

This clone was counted a few times. This chain joins TRBV5-6 and TRBJ2-5; D gene unclear. Germline V gene sequence: CDR1 SGHDT, CDR2 YYEEEE. V was pared by 2 bases and J by 2 bases, with 10 bases between. This CDR3 comprises 14 residues. CDR3: CASSFYSWQETQYF. In DNA form, the CDR3 reads TGTGCCAGCAGCTTTTACTCGTGGCAAGAGACCCAGTACTTC.